This T cell receptor beta chain emerged from a study of T-cell reconstitution after alpha-beta-depleted transplantation in children. Study outcomes and limitations: The high TCRbeta diversity at day 60 in some patients came from surviving recipient T cells and thymic progenitors. By one year post-transplant, T-cell counts and diversity largely arose from T cells that were newly produced. Reported findings indicate that, about two months after transplant, alpha-beta T cells came from several hundred expanded clones, which were derived from non-depleted graft cells.

Preparation of the TCRbeta library used unique molecular identifiers. In TCRdb, the PCR reads were re-called with MiXCR into one record per CDR3 protein. Of 150,000 to 250,000 distinct CDR3 sequences listed, 6.3% are singletons. This CDR3 has 17 amino acids. CDR1 is SGHTA and CDR2 is FQGTGA in the germline V gene. After removal of 3 bases from V and 1 base from J, the junction contained 9 bases not matched to a gene. This clonotype was counted many times. What it binds is unknown. The specimen comprised PBMCs, sampled before TCRalphabeta/CD19-depleted stem cell transplant. The gene calls are TRBV7-3 and TRBJ2-1; 7 bases align to TRBD1. The sequence was collected from a girl less than two years old with combined immunodeficiency, due to receive a stem cell transplant. The DNA for the CDR3 is TGTGCCAGCAGCTTCGGCGAGGGGGCTTCTTCCTACAATGAGCAGTTCTTC. It encodes CASSFGEGASSYNEQFF.